This paragraph covers one T cell receptor (beta chain) sequence. The sample belongs to a study of OX40 agonist ivuxolimab in advanced cancers. Whole-study context: Patients in the trial were receiving intravenous ivuxolimab every 2 weeks, at doses of 0.01 to 10 mg/kg. Partial responses occurred in Three dose-escalation patients, one with hepatocellular carcinoma and two with cutaneous melanoma.

Method: immunoSEQ multiplex PCR; TCRdb's copy keeps in-frame clones and lacks some. The sample has roughly 65,000 clones; about 86% are singletons. The trim removed 5 bases at V and 0 bases at J, leaving 6 bases unmatched. This CDR3 has 15 amino acids. The germline gives CDR1 KGHSH, CDR2 LQKENI. This clonotype was sampled from an adult with an advanced solid tumor such as melanoma, head and neck, liver or kidney cancer. The sample was CD4+ or CD8+ T cells sorted from blood, taken in a trial of the OX40 agonist ivuxolimab. The V and J genes are TRBV18 and TRBJ2-7, with 8 bases identical to TRBD1. CDR3 sequence: CASSFGQGLSYEQYF. CDR3 DNA sequence: TGTGCCAGCTCATTCGGACAGGGCCTCTCCTACGAGCAGTACTTC.